This T cell receptor (beta chain) stems from a study of cytomegalovirus exposure and HLA in healthy donors. Study-level results: The sole available immune exposure information was CMV serostatus. A further, later analysis showed that HLA-associated TCR beta chains (compared with equally common others) were more clonally expanded. An assumption of roughly uniform sequencing depth across donors underlay the presence/absence analyses. In a later analysis, HLA-C alleles had the fewest associated TCRs, DRB1 alleles the most.

The study ran its PCR with 60 Vbeta and 13 Jbeta primers. Only in-frame clones appear in the TCRdb table, and some are missing; sequencing was by immunoSEQ multiplex PCR. This table holds about 210,000 clones, 70% to 90% found once. In its sample, this clone was seen a few times. Its target is not known. The sequence came from a girl between 2 and 10 years old in good health and CMV-seronegative. The source material was PBMCs.

CDR3 in amino acids: CASSVSGSIDEQYF. CDR3 in DNA: TGTGCCAGCAGCGTTAGCGGGAGTATCGACGAGCAGTACTTC. The rearrangement links TRBV9 to TRBJ2-7; 9 nucleotides agree with TRBD2. The V gene's germline CDR1 is SGDLS and CDR2 YYNGEE. Trimming removed 2 bases from V and 5 bases from J; junction bases left unmatched: 5. CDR3 length: 14 residues.